This TCR beta chain was sequenced for a study of blood T cell repertoires in COVID-19. The CDR3 contains 13 residues. Germline V gene data show CDR1 as SGDLS and CDR2 as YYNGEE. Trimming removed 4 bases from V and 4 bases from J; junction bases left unmatched: 4. Original handling: Estimates of nucleated cell counts were drawn from the amplification of reference gene primers. Sequencing was performed with immunoSEQ multiplex PCR; in TCRdb, only in-frame clones are kept and a portion is missing. From that table come the V and J calls and clone size; the DNA was used to work out D and trimming. The sample lists some 100,000 clones, roughly 80% occurring once.

Sequenced sample: peripheral blood. The chain employs TRBV9 and TRBJ1-1; 7 nucleotides agree with TRBD1. This TCR was recovered from a human donor in a cohort sampled during active COVID-19. The CDR3 region is CASSPPGGTEAFF. In nucleotides, the CDR3 is TGTGCCAGCAGCCCTCCAGGGGGCACTGAAGCTTTCTTT.